The entry below gives a single T cell receptor (beta chain) sequence along with its context. The antigen remains unidentified. Germline-derived CDR1 and CDR2 are LGHNA and YNFKEQ. The CDR3 runs 12 residues. V was cut by 0 bases and J by 7 bases, with 6 bases left in between. This sample is drawn from a study of T-cell reconstitution after alpha-beta-depleted transplantation in children. General observations from the study: The study reportedly traced alpha-beta T cells about two months after transplant to several hundred expanded graft clones.

Using unique molecular identifiers, the investigators prepared the TCRbeta library. TCRdb used MiXCR to reprocess the PCR reads, holding one entry per CDR3 protein. The sample has about 97,000 distinct CDR3 sequences; 6% to 9% are singletons. The chain recombines TRBV4-2 with TRBJ1-2; no reliable D call. The sample here was PBMCs, taken before TCRalphabeta/CD19-depleted stem cell transplant. The receptor was isolated from a boy aged 2 to 10 with acute lymphoblastic leukemia, due to receive a stem cell transplant. DNA for the CDR3: TGTGCCAGCAGCCAAGATTCGCGTGGCTACACCTTC. As protein: CASSQDSRGYTF.